This is a list of T cell receptor beta chains from one sample in a study of Graves' ophthalmopathy and Graves' hyperthyroidism. MiXCR was run by TCRdb on the multiplex PCR reads, yielding one entry per CDR3 protein. The table shows approximately 380,000 distinct CDR3 sequences, with roughly 21% occurring only once. Material: peripheral blood. The receptors here all came from a woman aged 18-29 years with stable Graves' hyperthyroidism. The CDR3 runs from the conserved cysteine through the conserved F or W. D genes are given only for firm matches. Only part of the rows carry a size: once, few, many, or a class if the clone is expanded.

TRBV12-3/TRBV12-4	-	TRBJ2-5	many	14	CASSLNRDGETQYF	TGTGCCAGCAGTTTGAATAGAGACGGTGAGACCCAGTACTTC
TRBV20-1	-	TRBJ2-5	many	14	CSARGHGLQETQYF	TGCAGTGCTAGAGGGCACGGCTTACAAGAGACCCAGTACTTC
TRBV19	-	TRBJ2-5	-	16	CASSLGPTRRDETQYF	TGTGCCAGTAGTTTGGGCCCAACCCGAAGGGACGAGACCCAGTACTTC
TRBV6-1	-	TRBJ1-2	many	16	CASSESGDGSFGGYTF	TGTGCCAGCAGTGAATCTGGAGACGGCAGTTTTGGCGGCTACACCTTC
TRBV5-5	TRBD2	TRBJ2-2	many	15	CASSYWTSVTGELFF	TGTGCCAGCAGCTACTGGACTAGCGTGACCGGGGAGCTGTTTTTT
TRBV11-2	-	TRBJ1-2	few	14	CASSPEPGMGGYTF	TGTGCCAGCAGCCCGGAGCCGGGGATGGGTGGCTACACCTTC
TRBV28	-	TRBJ1-5	-	14	CASRLWGGGQPQHF	TGTGCCAGCAGATTATGGGGGGGGGGTCAGCCCCAGCATTTT
TRBV12-3/TRBV12-4	-	TRBJ2-7	-	13	CASKEGPGSEQYF	TGTGCCAGTAAAGAAGGTCCGGGGTCCGAGCAGTACTTC
TRBV29-1	TRBD1	TRBJ1-1	many	13	CSVTGGWNTEAFF	TGCAGCGTAACAGGGGGCTGGAACACTGAAGCTTTCTTT
TRBV7-9	-	TRBJ2-2	-	15	CASSLAPRAAGELFF	TGTGCCAGCAGCTTAGCGCCAAGGGCTGCCGGGGAGCTGTTTTTT
TRBV2	TRBD1	TRBJ1-1	many	16	CASLDRDLPLSTEAFF	TGTGCCAGCCTAGACAGGGATCTTCCCCTTAGCACTGAAGCTTTCTTT
TRBV7-2	TRBD2	TRBJ2-5	many	16	CASSSGAAGAGETQYF	TGTGCCAGCAGCTCCGGGGCAGCGGGAGCGGGGGAGACCCAGTACTTC
TRBV5-1	TRBD1	TRBJ2-7	many	15	CASSLTGTGDYEQYF	TGCGCCAGCAGCTTGACCGGGACAGGGGACTACGAGCAGTACTTC
TRBV28	TRBD1	TRBJ1-1	-	13	CASSSTRDSEAFF	TGTGCCAGCAGTTCAACTCGGGACAGCGAAGCTTTCTTT
TRBV11-1	TRBD2	TRBJ2-7	many	19	CASSGSFLGSTSGSYEQYF	TGTGCCAGCAGCGGAAGTTTCTTGGGTTCGACTAGCGGGAGCTACGAGCAGTACTTC
TRBV6-4	TRBD1	TRBJ1-2	many	17	CASSILSFLGTGYGYTF	TGTGCCAGCAGCATTCTTAGCTTTTTAGGGACAGGATATGGCTACACCTTC
TRBV5-1	TRBD2	TRBJ2-7	many	16	CASSRLAGGAAYEQYF	TGCGCCAGCAGTCGACTAGCGGGAGGTGCGGCCTACGAGCAGTACTTC
TRBV20-1	TRBD1	TRBJ1-2	many	14	CSANDRGRGDGYTF	TGCAGTGCTAACGACAGGGGGCGCGGAGATGGCTACACCTTC
TRBV20-1	-	TRBJ2-7	many	13	CSARTRRENEQYF	TGCAGTGCTAGAACCAGGAGAGAGAACGAGCAGTACTTC
TRBV19	-	TRBJ2-7	-	11	CASSIAGEQYF	TGTGCCAGTAGTATAGCGGGCGAGCAGTACTTC
TRBV15	-	TRBJ2-5	-	14	CATSKYRDRETQYF	TGTGCCACCAGCAAATACAGGGATCGAGAGACCCAGTACTTC
TRBV19	-	TRBJ1-1	-	16	CASSQEGRAGGTEAFF	TGTGCCAGTAGCCAGGAAGGGAGGGCCGGTGGAACTGAAGCTTTCTTT
TRBV3-1	TRBD2	TRBJ2-5	few	17	CASSQRWTSGRSETQYF	TGTGCCAGCAGCCAACGCTGGACTAGCGGGAGGTCAGAGACCCAGTACTTC
TRBV6-5	-	TRBJ1-2	-	14	CASSYSGGLYGYTF	TGTGCCAGCAGTTACTCAGGGGGTCTCTATGGCTACACCTTC
TRBV28	-	TRBJ1-1	few	14	CASSLLGGAVEAFF	TGTGCCAGCAGTTTATTGGGGGGGGCCGTTGAAGCTTTCTTT
TRBV7-9	-	TRBJ2-5	few	13	CASSHRVQETQYF	TGTGCCAGCAGCCACAGGGTCCAAGAGACCCAGTACTTC
TRBV7-9	-	TRBJ1-2	many	14	CASSAPLMKGGYTF	TGTGCCAGCAGCGCTCCTTTGATGAAGGGGGGCTACACCTTC
TRBV6-1	TRBD2	TRBJ2-5	many	15	CASRVTSGREETQYF	TGTGCCAGCAGGGTGACTAGCGGGAGGGAAGAGACCCAGTACTTC
TRBV12-3/TRBV12-4	-	TRBJ1-1	many	12	CASSSGDTEAFF	TGTGCCAGCAGTTCAGGGGACACTGAAGCTTTCTTT
TRBV20-1	TRBD2	TRBJ2-5	few	18	CSARAPLSGGAGQETQYF	TGCAGTGCTAGAGCCCCCCTGAGCGGGGGGGCCGGGCAAGAGACCCAGTACTTC
TRBV20-1	-	TRBJ1-2	once	11	CSARPGGGYTF	TGCAGTGCTAGACCGGGGGGCGGCTACACCTTC
TRBV6-5	-	TRBJ1-5	-	14	CASSYSIFNQPQHF	TGTGCCAGCAGTTACTCGATATTCAATCAGCCCCAGCATTTT
TRBV12-3/TRBV12-4	-	TRBJ1-1	few	15	CASSFSGRLNTEAFF	TGTGCCAGCAGTTTTAGCGGCAGACTTAACACTGAAGCTTTCTTT
TRBV5-6	-	TRBJ2-5	few	12	CASSSAKETQYF	TGTGCCAGCAGCTCGGCGAAAGAGACCCAGTACTTC
TRBV6-1	TRBD2	TRBJ2-7	-	18	CASSEARRRGAPPYEQYF	TGTGCCAGCAGTGAAGCGCGTCGGCGGGGGGCCCCCCCCTACGAGCAGTACTTC
TRBV6-1	TRBD1	TRBJ1-2	-	14	CASSETGEGYGYTF	TGTGCCAGCAGTGAGACAGGGGAGGGCTATGGCTACACCTTC
TRBV6-4	-	TRBJ1-1	many	13	CASSADRHTEAFF	TGTGCCAGCAGTGCCGACAGGCACACTGAAGCTTTCTTT
TRBV28	TRBD1	TRBJ2-7	many	15	CASRLPGQGTYEQYF	TGTGCCAGCAGGTTACCGGGACAGGGTACCTACGAGCAGTACTTC
TRBV12-3/TRBV12-4	TRBD2	TRBJ2-2	many	17	CASSPTLAGAYTGELFF	TGTGCCAGCAGTCCAACGCTAGCGGGAGCTTACACCGGGGAGCTGTTTTTT
TRBV12-3/TRBV12-4	TRBD1	TRBJ2-5	many	14	CASRTGVGQETQYF	TGTGCCAGCAGAACAGGGGTGGGGCAAGAGACCCAGTACTTC
TRBV12-3/TRBV12-4	-	TRBJ2-5	many	14	CASSSLAYQETQYF	TGTGCCAGCAGCTCACTAGCATACCAAGAGACCCAGTACTTC
TRBV12-3/TRBV12-4	-	TRBJ1-5	many	15	CASSFSPIGVQPQHF	TGTGCCAGCAGTTTTTCCCCGATCGGGGTTCAGCCCCAGCATTTT
TRBV4-1	-	TRBJ1-2	-	14	CASSRAGGNYGYTF	TGCGCCAGCAGCAGAGCCGGGGGGAACTATGGCTACACCTTC
TRBV7-2	TRBD2	TRBJ2-5	once	17	CASSLAGGTSGQETQYF	TGTGCCAGCAGCTTAGCGGGTGGGACTAGCGGGCAAGAGACCCAGTACTTC
TRBV9	-	TRBJ1-2	few	14	CASSVAIWGGGYTF	TGTGCCAGCAGCGTAGCTATTTGGGGGGGTGGCTACACCTTC
TRBV12-3/TRBV12-4	TRBD1	TRBJ1-1	-	15	CASSLVRDRGVGAFF	TGTGCCAGCAGTTTAGTGCGGGACAGGGGCGTCGGAGCTTTCTTT
TRBV7-2	-	TRBJ1-3	-	12	CANGGMGNTIYF	TGTGCCAACGGGGGGATGGGAAACACCATATATTTT
TRBV28	-	TRBJ1-1	many	11	CASTIGGGAFF	TGTGCCAGCACTATAGGTGGGGGGGCTTTCTTT
TRBV11-2	TRBD2	TRBJ2-7	-	17	CASSLGLAGPGAYEQYF	TGTGCCAGCAGCTTAGGCCTAGCGGGCCCCGGGGCCTACGAGCAGTACTTC